This entry concerns a single T cell receptor (beta chain). This record comes from a study of blood T cell repertoires in COVID-19. Sequencing used immunoSEQ multiplex PCR; TCRdb keeps in-frame clones, though not all of them. The sample contains just under 30,000 clones, roughly nine tenths of which appear only once. Germline loops: CDR1 ENHRY, CDR2 SYGVKD. This CDR3 is built from 13 residues. V gave up 8 bases and J gave up 4 bases, with 12 bases separating them. This TCR came from a human donor with active COVID-19. The donor label of this sample is uncertain. This chain joins TRBV10-3 and TRBJ1-5, with a tentative D call TRBD1 (5 bases). Sequences were obtained from peripheral blood. The chain's CDR3 is CAIGEDRNQPQHF. CDR3 sequence (DNA): TGTGCCATCGGGGAAGACAGAAATCAGCCCCAGCATTTT.